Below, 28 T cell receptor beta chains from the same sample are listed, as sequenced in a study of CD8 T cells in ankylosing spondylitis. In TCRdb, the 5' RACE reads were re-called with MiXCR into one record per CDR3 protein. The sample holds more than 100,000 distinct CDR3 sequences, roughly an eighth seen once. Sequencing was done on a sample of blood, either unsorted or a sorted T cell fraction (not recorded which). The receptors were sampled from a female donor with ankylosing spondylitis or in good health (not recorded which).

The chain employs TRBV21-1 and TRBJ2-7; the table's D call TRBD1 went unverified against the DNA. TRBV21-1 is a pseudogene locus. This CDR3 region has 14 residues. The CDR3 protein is CASSIALYSYEQYF. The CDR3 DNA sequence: TGTGCCAGCAGCATTGCCCTGTACTCCTACGAGCAGTACTTC.

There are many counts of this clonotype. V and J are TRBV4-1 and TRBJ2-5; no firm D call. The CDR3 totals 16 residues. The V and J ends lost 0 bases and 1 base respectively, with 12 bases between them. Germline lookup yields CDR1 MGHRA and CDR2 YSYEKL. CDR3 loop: CASSQDGWVTQETQYF. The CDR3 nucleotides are TGCGCCAGCAGCCAAGACGGGTGGGTGACCCAAGAGACCCAGTACTTC.

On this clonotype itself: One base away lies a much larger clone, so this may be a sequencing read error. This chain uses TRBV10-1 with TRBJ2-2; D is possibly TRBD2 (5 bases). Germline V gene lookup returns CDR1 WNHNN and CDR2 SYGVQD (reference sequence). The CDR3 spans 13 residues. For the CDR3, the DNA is TGCGCCAGCGGTAAAGGGAACACCGGGGAGCTGTCTTTT. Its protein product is CASGKGNTGELSF.

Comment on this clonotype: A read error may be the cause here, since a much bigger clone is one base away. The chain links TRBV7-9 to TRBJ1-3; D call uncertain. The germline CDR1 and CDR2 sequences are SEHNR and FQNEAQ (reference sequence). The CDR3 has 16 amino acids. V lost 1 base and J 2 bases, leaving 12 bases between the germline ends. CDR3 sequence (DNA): TGTGCCAGCAGCTTAGGTCCGGTAAATGCTGGAAACACCATATATTTT. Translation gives CASSLGPVNAGNTIYF. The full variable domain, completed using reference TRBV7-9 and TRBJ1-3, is DTGVSQNPRHKITKRGQNVTFRCDPISEHNRLYWYRQTLGQGPEFLTYFQNEAQLEKSRLLSDRFSAERPKGSFSTLEIQRTEQGDSAMYLCASSLGPVNAGNTIYFGEGSWLTVV.

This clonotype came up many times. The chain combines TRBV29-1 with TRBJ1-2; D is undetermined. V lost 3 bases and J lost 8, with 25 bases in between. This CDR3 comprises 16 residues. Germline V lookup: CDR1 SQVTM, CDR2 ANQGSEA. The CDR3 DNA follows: TGCAGCGTTGAGGGTCTCGGAAGTGGTGACCTTAGAGGCTACACCTTC. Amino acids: CSVEGLGSGDLRGYTF.

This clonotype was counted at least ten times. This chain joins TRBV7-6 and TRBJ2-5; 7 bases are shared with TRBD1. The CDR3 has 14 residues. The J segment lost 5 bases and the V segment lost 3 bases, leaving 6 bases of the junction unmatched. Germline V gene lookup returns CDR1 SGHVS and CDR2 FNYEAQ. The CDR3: CASSFDRAGETQYF. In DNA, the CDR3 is TGTGCCAGCAGCTTCGACAGGGCCGGGGAGACCCAGTACTTC.

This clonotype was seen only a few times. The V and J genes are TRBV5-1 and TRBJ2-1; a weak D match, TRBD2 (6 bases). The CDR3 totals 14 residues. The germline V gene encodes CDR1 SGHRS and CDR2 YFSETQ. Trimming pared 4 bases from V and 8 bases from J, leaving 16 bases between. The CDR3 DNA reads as TGCGCCAGCAGCGCCTCCGGGACTCCCGATGAGCAGTTCTTC. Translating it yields CASSASGTPDEQFF. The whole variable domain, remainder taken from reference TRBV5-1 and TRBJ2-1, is KAGVTQTPRYLIKTRGQQVTLSCSPISGHRSVSWYQQTPGQGLQFLFEYFSETQRNKGNFPGRFSGRQFSNSRSEMNVSTLELGDSALYLCASSASGTPDEQFFGPGTRLTVL.

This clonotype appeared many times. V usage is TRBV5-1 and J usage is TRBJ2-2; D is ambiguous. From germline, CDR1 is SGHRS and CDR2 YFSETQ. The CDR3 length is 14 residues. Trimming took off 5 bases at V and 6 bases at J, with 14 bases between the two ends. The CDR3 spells CASRGLINSGELFF. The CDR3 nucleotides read TGCGCCAGCAGGGGCTTGATTAATTCCGGGGAGCTGTTTTTT.

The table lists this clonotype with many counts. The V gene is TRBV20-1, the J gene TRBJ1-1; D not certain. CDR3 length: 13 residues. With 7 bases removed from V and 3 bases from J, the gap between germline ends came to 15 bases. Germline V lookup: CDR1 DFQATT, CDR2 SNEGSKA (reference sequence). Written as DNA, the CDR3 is TGCAGTGTAGGCCGAGCGTTTGACACTGAAGCTTTCTTT. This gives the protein CSVGRAFDTEAFF.

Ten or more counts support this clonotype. Here the CDR3 DNA reads TGTGCCAGCAGGAGAGAGATGGATGAAAAACTGTTTTTT. Encoded protein: CASRREMDEKLFF. This chain links TRBV12-3 or TRBV12-4 with TRBJ1-4; D gene uncertain. The CDR3 runs to 13 residues. The germline V and J ends were trimmed by 6 bases and 6 bases, with 11 bases remaining between them.

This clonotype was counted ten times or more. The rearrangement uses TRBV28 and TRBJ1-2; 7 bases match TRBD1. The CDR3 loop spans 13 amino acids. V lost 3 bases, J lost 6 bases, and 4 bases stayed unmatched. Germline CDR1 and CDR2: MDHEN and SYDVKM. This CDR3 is CASSLTGINGYTF. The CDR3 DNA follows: TGTGCCAGCAGTTTGACAGGGATAAATGGCTACACCTTC.

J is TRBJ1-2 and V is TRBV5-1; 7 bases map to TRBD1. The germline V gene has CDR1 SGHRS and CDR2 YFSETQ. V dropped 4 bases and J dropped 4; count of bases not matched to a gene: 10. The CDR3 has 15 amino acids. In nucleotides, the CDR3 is TGCGCCAGCAGCCCACGTGCGGGACAGTCCTATGGCTACACCTTC. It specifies CASSPRAGQSYGYTF.

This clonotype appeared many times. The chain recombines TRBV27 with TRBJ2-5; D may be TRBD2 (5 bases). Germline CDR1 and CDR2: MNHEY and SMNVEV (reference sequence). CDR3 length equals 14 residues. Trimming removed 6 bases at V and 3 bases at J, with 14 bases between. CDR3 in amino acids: CASRGWRVEETQYF. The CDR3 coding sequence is TGTGCCAGCAGAGGTTGGCGGGTAGAAGAGACCCAGTACTTC.

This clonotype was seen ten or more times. CDR3 DNA sequence: TGCGCCAGCAGCTGGACTAGCGGGGGTAGCTCCTACAATGAGCAGTTCTTC. Translating it yields CASSWTSGGSSYNEQFF. The gene calls are TRBV5-1 and TRBJ2-1; 13 bases align to TRBD2. J was trimmed by 0 bases and V by 3 bases; bases with no gene match: 3. CDR1 is SGHRS, CDR2 YFSETQ, per germline. The CDR3 is 17 residues long. The full variable domain, its missing parts supplied by reference TRBV5-1 and TRBJ2-1, is KAGVTQTPRYLIKTRGQQVTLSCSPISGHRSVSWYQQTPGQGLQFLFEYFSETQRNKGNFPGRFSGRQFSNSRSEMNVSTLELGDSALYLCASSWTSGGSSYNEQFFGPGTRLTVL.

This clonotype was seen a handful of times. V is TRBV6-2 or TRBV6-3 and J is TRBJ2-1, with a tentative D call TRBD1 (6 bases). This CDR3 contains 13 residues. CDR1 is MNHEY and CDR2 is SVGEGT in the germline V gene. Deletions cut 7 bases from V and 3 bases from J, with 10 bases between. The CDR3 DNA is TGTGCCAGCAATCCGGACAGCTACAATGAGCAGTTCTTC. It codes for CASNPDSYNEQFF.

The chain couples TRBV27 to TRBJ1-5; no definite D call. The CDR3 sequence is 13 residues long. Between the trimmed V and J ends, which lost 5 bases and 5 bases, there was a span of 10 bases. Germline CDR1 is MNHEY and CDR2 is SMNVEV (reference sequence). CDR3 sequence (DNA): TGTGCCAGCAGTCCCATGGGGTATCAGCCCCAGCATTTT. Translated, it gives CASSPMGYQPQHF.

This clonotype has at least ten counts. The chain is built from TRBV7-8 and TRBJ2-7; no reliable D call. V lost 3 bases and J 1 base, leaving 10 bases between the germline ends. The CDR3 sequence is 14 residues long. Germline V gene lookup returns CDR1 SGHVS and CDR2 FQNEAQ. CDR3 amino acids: CASSFEAWSYEQYF. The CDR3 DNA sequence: TGTGCCAGCAGCTTTGAGGCCTGGTCCTACGAGCAGTACTTC. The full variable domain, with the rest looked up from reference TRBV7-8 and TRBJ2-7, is GAGVSQSPRYKVAKRGQDVALRCDPISGHVSLFWYQQALGQGPEFLTYFQNEAQLDKSGLPSDRFFAERPEGSVSTLKIQRTQQEDSAVYLCASSFEAWSYEQYFGPGTRLTVT.

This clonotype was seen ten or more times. The CDR3 reads CAISESRLAGGDEQFF. As DNA, the CDR3 is TGTGCCATCAGTGAGTCGCGACTAGCGGGAGGGGATGAGCAGTTCTTC. The V call is TRBV10-3, the J call TRBJ2-1; 14 bases align to TRBD2. CDR1 ENHRY and CDR2 SYGVKD come from the germline V gene. The junction had 3 bases not matched to a gene; V was cut back by 0 bases and J by 8 bases. This CDR3 spans 16 amino acids.

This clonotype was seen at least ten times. The DNA for the CDR3 is TGCGCCAGCAGCCAGGATGGGTTTACAGATACGCAGTATTTT. Amino acid sequence: CASSQDGFTDTQYF. V and J are TRBV5-1 and TRBJ2-3; D call uncertain. The CDR3 is 14 residues long. The germline CDR1 and CDR2 sequences are SGHRS and YFSETQ. Between the trimmed V and J ends, which lost 4 bases and 3 bases, there was a span of 12 bases.

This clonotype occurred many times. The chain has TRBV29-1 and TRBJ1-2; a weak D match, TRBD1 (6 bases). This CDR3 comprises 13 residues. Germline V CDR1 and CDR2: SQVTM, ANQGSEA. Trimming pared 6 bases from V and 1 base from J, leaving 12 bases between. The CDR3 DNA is TGCAGCGTACGGACAGCGCTTAACTATGGCTACACCTTC. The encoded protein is CSVRTALNYGYTF.

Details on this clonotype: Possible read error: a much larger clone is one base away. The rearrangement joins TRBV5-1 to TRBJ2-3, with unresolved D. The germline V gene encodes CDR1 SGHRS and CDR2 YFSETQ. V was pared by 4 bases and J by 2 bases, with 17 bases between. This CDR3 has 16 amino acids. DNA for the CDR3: TGCGCCAGCAGCACGGATGGACGCGTCCTCACAGATACGCAGTATTTT. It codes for CASSTDGRVLTDTQYF. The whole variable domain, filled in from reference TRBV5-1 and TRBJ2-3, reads KAGVTQTPRYLIKTRGQQVTLSCSPISGHRSVSWYQQTPGQGLQFLFEYFSETQRNKGNFPGRFSGRQFSNSRSEMNVSTLELGDSALYLCASSTDGRVLTDTQYFGPGTRLTVL.

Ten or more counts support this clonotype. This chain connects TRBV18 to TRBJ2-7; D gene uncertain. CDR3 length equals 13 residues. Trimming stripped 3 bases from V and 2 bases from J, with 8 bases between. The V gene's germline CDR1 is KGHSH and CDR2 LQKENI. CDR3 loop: CASSPAYTYEQYF. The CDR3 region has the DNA TGTGCCAGCTCACCGGCCTATACCTACGAGCAGTACTTC.

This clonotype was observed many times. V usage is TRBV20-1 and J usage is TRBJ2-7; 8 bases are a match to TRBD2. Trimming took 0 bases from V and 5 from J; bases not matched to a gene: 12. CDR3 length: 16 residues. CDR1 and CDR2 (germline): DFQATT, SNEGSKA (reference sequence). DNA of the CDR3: TGCAGTGCTAGAGATAGAGGGAGCGGGGGACTTAACGAGCAGTACTTC. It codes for CSARDRGSGGLNEQYF.

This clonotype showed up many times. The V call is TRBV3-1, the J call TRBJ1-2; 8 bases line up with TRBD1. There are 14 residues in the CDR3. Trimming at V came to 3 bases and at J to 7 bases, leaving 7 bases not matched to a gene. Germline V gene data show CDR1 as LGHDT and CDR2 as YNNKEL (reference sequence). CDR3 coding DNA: TGTGCCAGCAGCCACAGACAGGGGAACGGTGGCTACACCTTC. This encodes CASSHRQGNGGYTF.

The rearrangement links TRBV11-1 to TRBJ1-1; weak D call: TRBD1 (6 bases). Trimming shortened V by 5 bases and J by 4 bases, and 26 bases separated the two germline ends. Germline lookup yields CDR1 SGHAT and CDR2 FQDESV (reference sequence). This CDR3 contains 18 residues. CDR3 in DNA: TGTGCCAGCAGCCCACGGACTTCGTTGGGGGGCTCGGGCACTGAAGCTTTCTTT. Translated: CASSPRTSLGGSGTEAFF.

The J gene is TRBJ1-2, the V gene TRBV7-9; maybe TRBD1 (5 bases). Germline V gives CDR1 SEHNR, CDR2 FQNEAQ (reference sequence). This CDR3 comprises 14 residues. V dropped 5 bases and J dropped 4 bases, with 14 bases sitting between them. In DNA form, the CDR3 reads TGTGCCAGCAGCAGCGGGGGGGAAACCTATGGCTACACCTTC. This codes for CASSSGGETYGYTF.

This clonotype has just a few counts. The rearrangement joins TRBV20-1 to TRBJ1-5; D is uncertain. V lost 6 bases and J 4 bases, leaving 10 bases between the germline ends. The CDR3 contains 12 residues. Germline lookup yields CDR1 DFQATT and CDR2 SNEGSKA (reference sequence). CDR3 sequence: CSAGRGNQPQHF. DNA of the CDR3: TGCAGTGCCGGGCGCGGGAATCAGCCCCAGCATTTT.

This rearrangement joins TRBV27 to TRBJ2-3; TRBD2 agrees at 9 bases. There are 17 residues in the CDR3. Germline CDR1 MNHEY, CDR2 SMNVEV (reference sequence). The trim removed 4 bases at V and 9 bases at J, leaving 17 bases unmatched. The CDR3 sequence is CASSSLSMAGGLWTQYF. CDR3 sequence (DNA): TGTGCCAGCAGTTCTCTATCGATGGCGGGGGGGCTTTGGACGCAGTATTTT.